These 18 T cell receptor beta chains were all obtained from the same sample, sequenced in a study of blood T cell repertoires in COVID-19 (dated by TCRdb to 2019 to 2021). The method was the immunoSEQ multiplex PCR assay. TCRdb provides this immuneACCESS table in a form limited to in-frame rearrangements. Some clones are lacking; in checked studies, under half of them reflect an unresolved V gene, and why the rest are absent is not known. The sample data list tens of thousands of clones, and around 90% of these were observed just once. The ten largest clones take up about 17% of the sample. The sequenced sample was peripheral blood. The receptors were sampled from a man older than 75 with acute or convalescent COVID-19.

The sample holds one count of this clone. This chain uses TRBV5-1 with TRBJ2-4; 14 nucleotides align to TRBD2. After removal of 0 bases from V and 8 bases from J, the junction contained 4 bases not matched to a gene. CDR1 and CDR2 from the germline V gene are SGHRS and YFSETQ. CDR3 length: 16 amino acids. For the CDR3, the DNA is TGCGCCAGCAGCTTGGCGGGGACTAGCGGGGGCTACATTCAGTACTTC. It specifies CASSLAGTSGGYIQYF.

The chain recombines TRBV10-3 with TRBJ2-7; D is undetermined. Per germline, CDR1 ENHRY and CDR2 SYGVKD. The V end was cut by 2 bases, the J end by 2 bases, with 10 bases between. The CDR3 is made up of 14 amino acids. CDR3 DNA: TGTGCCATCAGTGAGGGTGGCGGAGCCTACGAGCAGTACTTC. Translating it yields CAISEGGGAYEQYF.

This chain connects TRBV7-8 to TRBJ1-6; 9 positions agree with TRBD1. The CDR3 has 17 amino acids. Germline CDR1 SGHVS, CDR2 FQNEAQ. J was trimmed by 7 bases and V by 1 base; bases with no gene match: 8. The CDR3 sequence: CASSLGGTGLGNSPLHF. CDR3 coding DNA: TGTGCCAGCAGCTTAGGCGGGACAGGGCTAGGCAATTCACCCCTCCACTTT.

The chain carries TRBV6-6 and TRBJ2-3; 13 bases align to TRBD2. Germline V lookup: CDR1 MNHNY, CDR2 SVGAGI (reference sequence). V shed 5 bases and J 0 bases; nucleotides not matched to a gene: 8. The CDR3 runs to 18 residues. Here the CDR3 reads CASSPSGLAGPSTDTQYF. The DNA for the CDR3 is TGTGCCAGCAGTCCCTCGGGACTAGCGGGGCCTAGCACAGATACGCAGTATTTT.

This clone was seen only a few times. J is TRBJ2-7 and V is TRBV4-2; TRBD2 matches 8 bases. Trimming at V came to 5 bases and at J to 6 bases, leaving 12 bases not matched to a gene. The CDR3 spans 15 residues. Germline assignment: CDR1 LGHNA and CDR2 YNFKEQ. The CDR3, as DNA: TGTGCCAGCAGCGTTAGCGGGGAGATATCGTTCGAGCAGTACTTC. It encodes CASSVSGEISFEQYF.

The chain employs TRBV12-3 or TRBV12-4 and TRBJ2-7, with D possibly TRBD2 on 5 matching bases. Trimming removed 6 bases from V and 5 bases from J, with 11 bases in between. This CDR3 contains 12 residues. As DNA, the CDR3 is TGTGCCAGCAGACTAGACACGAACGAGCAGTACTTC. Amino acids: CASRLDTNEQYF.

CDR3 DNA sequence: TGTGCCAGCAGCTTAGGACTAAAAGAGACCCAGTACTTC. Translation gives CASSLGLKETQYF. The V gene is TRBV11-1, the J gene TRBJ2-5; TRBD2 might be the D (5 bases). The CDR3 totals 13 residues. Germline CDR1 is SGHAT and CDR2 is FQDESV (reference sequence). The V end was cut by 1 base, the J end by 3 bases, with 6 bases between.

This chain connects TRBV5-1 to TRBJ2-2; a possible D gene is TRBD1 (6 bases). V gave up 0 bases and J gave up 0 bases, with 6 bases separating them. The CDR3 contains 15 residues. Germline lookup yields CDR1 SGHRS and CDR2 YFSETQ. The CDR3 reads CASSLDRANTGELFF. DNA of the CDR3: TGCGCCAGCAGCTTGGACAGGGCGAACACCGGGGAGCTGTTTTTT.

J is TRBJ1-1 and V is TRBV6-5; D is possibly TRBD1 (5 bases). Germline CDR1 reads MNHEY; CDR2 reads SVGAGI. The CDR3 sequence is 13 residues long. Trimming shortened V by 4 bases and J by 3 bases, and 9 bases separated the two germline ends. CDR3 protein: CASSFWGDTEAFF. CDR3 nucleotide sequence: TGTGCCAGCAGTTTTTGGGGGGACACTGAAGCTTTCTTT.

This clone was detected only once. The chain couples TRBV6-5 to TRBJ1-1; D is ambiguous. Per the germline V gene, CDR1 is MNHEY and CDR2 is SVGAGI. Trimming cost V 5 bases and J 0 bases, with 10 bases left between them. The CDR3 is 14 amino acids. The CDR3 DNA reads TGTGCCAGCAGTCGAACGAGGTTGAACACTGAAGCTTTCTTT. Amino acids: CASSRTRLNTEAFF.

V and J are TRBV21-1 and TRBJ1-5; the table calls TRBD1, which could not be checked here. TRBV21-1 corresponds to a pseudogene. CDR3 length equals 12 residues. This chain's CDR3 is CASSRQGQPQHF. DNA of the CDR3: TGTGCCAGCAGCAGACAGGGTCAGCCCCAGCATTTT.

J is TRBJ2-1 and V is TRBV7-3, with 12 bases aligning to TRBD2. Germline CDR1 SGHTA, CDR2 FQGTGA. The CDR3 contains 13 residues. The J segment lost 16 bases and the V segment lost 5 bases, leaving 9 bases of the junction unmatched. The CDR3 region is CASSTLAGGLKFF. CDR3 coding DNA: TGTGCCAGCAGCACCCTAGCGGGGGGGCTAAAATTCTTC.

The rearrangement links TRBV15 to TRBJ2-5, with TRBD1 as a possible D gene (6 bases). Germline V lookup: CDR1 LNHNV, CDR2 YYDKDF (reference sequence). The CDR3 has 15 amino acids. V was clipped by 0 bases and J by 1 base, with 9 bases between them. The CDR3 region has the DNA TGTGCCACCAGCAGAGATAGGGGGATCCAAGAGACCCAGTACTTC. Translated: CATSRDRGIQETQYF.

The chain links TRBV7-6 to TRBJ2-1, with 7 bases lining up with TRBD1. J gave up 0 bases and V 3 bases, and 2 bases lay outside the gene matches. In germline, CDR1 is SGHVS, CDR2 FNYEAQ. The CDR3 has 15 residues. This CDR3 reads CASSFGTVSYNEQFF. In nucleotides, the CDR3 is TGTGCCAGCAGCTTCGGGACAGTCTCCTACAATGAGCAGTTCTTC.

The V call is TRBV9, the J call TRBJ2-3; 8 bases line up with TRBD1. The germline V gene has CDR1 SGDLS and CDR2 YYNGEE. Trimming took 4 bases from V and 5 from J; bases not matched to a gene: 6. The CDR3 spans 14 residues. CDR3 in DNA: TGTGCCAGCAGCTCCGGACAGGGAGGAGATACGCAGTATTTT. It encodes CASSSGQGGDTQYF.

The CDR3 bases are TGTGCCTGGAGGGATCGGGACAGGGGTTCCTGGGACCTAATTTCACCCCTCCACTTT. Its translation: CAWRDRDRGSWDLISPLHF. The chain joins TRBV30 to TRBJ1-6, with 10 positions matching TRBD1. CDR3 length: 19 residues. V lost 3 bases to trimming and J lost 9 bases; unmatched junction nucleotides: 20. Germline CDR1 and CDR2: GTSNPN and SVGIG (reference sequence).

The V call is TRBV6-5, the J call TRBJ1-3; D is possibly TRBD1 (6 bases). The V and J ends lost 0 bases and 8 bases respectively, with 11 bases between them. The CDR3 contains 14 residues. CDR1 MNHEY and CDR2 SVGAGI come from the germline V gene. The CDR3 reads CASSYSIQGDTIYF. CDR3 DNA: TGTGCCAGCAGTTACTCGATACAGGGAGACACCATATATTTT.

This chain connects TRBV5-3 to TRBJ1-3, with D hard to call. Being an ORF, TRBV5-3 has a function that is uncertain. CDR3 length equals 15 residues. Deletions cut 2 bases from V and 0 bases from J, with 9 bases between. CDR3 nucleotides: TGTGCCAGAAGCTTTTGCAGGTTCTCTGGAAACACCATATATTTT. It specifies CARSFCRFSGNTIYF.